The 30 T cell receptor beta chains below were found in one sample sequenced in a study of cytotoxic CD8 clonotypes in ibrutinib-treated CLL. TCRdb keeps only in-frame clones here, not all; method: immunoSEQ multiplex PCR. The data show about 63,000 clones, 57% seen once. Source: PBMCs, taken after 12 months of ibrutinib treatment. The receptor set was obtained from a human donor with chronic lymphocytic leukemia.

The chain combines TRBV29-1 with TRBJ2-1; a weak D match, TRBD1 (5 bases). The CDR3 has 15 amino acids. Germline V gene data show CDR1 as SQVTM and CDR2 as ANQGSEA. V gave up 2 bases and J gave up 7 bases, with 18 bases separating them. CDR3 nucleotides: TGCAGCGTTGAAAGTAGGGGCGCAGGTGCGAATGAGCAGTTCTTC. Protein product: CSVESRGAGANEQFF.

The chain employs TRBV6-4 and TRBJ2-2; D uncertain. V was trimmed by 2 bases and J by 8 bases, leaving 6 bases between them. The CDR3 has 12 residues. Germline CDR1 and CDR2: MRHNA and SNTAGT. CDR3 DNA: TGTGCCAGCAGTGACCGCCTGGGGGAGCTGTTTTTT. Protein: CASSDRLGELFF.

The DNA for the CDR3 is TGTGCCAGCCTGCCCCCTCTATGGGGTAGGGCCTACGAGCAGTACTTC. Its translation is CASLPPLWGRAYEQYF. The gene calls are TRBV5-8 and TRBJ2-7, with D hard to call. The CDR3 extends over 16 amino acids. Germline-derived CDR1 and CDR2 are SGHTS and YDEGEE. V dropped 7 bases and J dropped 2 bases, with 22 bases sitting between them.

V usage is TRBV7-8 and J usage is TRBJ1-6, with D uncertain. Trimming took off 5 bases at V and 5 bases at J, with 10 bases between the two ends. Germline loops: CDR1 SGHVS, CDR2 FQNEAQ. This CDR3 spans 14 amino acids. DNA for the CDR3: TGTGCCAGCAGCACAGTCGTGGATAATTCACCCCTCCACTTT. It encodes CASSTVVDNSPLHF.

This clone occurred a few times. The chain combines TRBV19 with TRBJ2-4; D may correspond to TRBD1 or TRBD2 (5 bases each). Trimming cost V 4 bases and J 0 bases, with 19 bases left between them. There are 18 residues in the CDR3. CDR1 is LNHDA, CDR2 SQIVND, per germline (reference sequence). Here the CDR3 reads CASSTQRPVRGAKNIQYF. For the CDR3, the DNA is TGTGCCAGTAGTACTCAACGGCCCGTGAGGGGAGCCAAAAACATTCAGTACTTC.

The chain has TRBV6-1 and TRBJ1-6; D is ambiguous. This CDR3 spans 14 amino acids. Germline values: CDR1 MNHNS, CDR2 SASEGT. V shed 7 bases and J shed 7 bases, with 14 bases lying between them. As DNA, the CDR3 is TGTGCCAGCATCGGTTGGTCGGGGAATTCACCCCTCCACTTT. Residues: CASIGWSGNSPLHF.

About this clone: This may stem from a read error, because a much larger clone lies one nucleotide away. CDR3 DNA sequence: TGTGCCAGCAGTTTATGGGGGAATCAGCCCCAGCATTTT. This codes for CASSLWGNQPQHF. J is TRBJ1-5 and V is TRBV27; weak D call: TRBD1 (5 bases). The V end was cut by 1 base, the J end by 4 bases, with 5 bases between. The CDR3 contains 13 residues. Per germline, CDR1 MNHEY and CDR2 SMNVEV (reference sequence).

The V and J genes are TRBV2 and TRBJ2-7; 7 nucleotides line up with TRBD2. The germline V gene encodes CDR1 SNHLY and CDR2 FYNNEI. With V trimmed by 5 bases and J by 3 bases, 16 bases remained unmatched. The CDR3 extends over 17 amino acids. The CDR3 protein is CASSPLVGGTGGYEQYF. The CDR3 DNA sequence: TGTGCCAGCAGTCCCCTCGTCGGAGGAACGGGAGGCTACGAGCAGTACTTC.

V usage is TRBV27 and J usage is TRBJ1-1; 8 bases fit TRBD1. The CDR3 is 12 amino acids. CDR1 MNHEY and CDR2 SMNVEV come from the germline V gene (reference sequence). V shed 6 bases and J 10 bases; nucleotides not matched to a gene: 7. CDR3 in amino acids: CASSRTGLAAFF. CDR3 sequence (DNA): TGTGCCAGCAGCCGGACAGGGTTGGCAGCTTTCTTT.

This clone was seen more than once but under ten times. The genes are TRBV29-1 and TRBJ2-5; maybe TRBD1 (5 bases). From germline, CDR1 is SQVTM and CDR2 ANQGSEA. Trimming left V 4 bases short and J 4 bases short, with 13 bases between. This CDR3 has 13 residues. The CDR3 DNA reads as TGCAGCGTTGCGGACACCCCTACAGAGACCCAGTACTTC. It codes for CSVADTPTETQYF.

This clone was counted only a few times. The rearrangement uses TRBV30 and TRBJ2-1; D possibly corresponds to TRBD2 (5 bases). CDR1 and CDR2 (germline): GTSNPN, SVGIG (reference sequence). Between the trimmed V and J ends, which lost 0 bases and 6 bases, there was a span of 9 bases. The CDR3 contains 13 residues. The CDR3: CAWSVPLANEQFF. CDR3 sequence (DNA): TGTGCCTGGAGTGTGCCGCTAGCCAATGAGCAGTTCTTC.

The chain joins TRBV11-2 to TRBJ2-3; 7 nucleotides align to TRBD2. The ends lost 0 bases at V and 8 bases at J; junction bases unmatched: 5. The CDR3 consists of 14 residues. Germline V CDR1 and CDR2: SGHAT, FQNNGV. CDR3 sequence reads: CASSLERGKGTQYF. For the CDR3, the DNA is TGTGCCAGCAGCTTAGAGCGGGGGAAGGGTACGCAGTATTTT.

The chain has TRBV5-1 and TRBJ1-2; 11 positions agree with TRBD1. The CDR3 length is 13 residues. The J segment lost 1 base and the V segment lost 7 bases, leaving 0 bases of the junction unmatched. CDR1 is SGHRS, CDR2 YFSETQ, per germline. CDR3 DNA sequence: TGCGCCAGCGGGACAGGGGGTAACTATGGCTACACCTTC. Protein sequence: CASGTGGNYGYTF.

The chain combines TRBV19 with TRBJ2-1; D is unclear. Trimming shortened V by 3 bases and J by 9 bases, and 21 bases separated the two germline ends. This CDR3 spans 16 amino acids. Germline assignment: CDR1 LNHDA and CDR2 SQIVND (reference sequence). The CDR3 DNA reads TGTGCCAGTAGTATTTTCTCGTCGTCGGTTGGCGGTGAGCAGTTCTTC. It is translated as CASSIFSSSVGGEQFF. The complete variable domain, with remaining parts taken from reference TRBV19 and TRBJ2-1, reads DGGITQSPKYLFRKEGQNVTLSCEQNLNHDAMYWYRQDPGQGLRLIYYSQIVNDFQKGDIAEGYSVSREKKESFPLTVTSAQKNPTAFYLCASSIFSSSVGGEQFFGPGTRLTVL.

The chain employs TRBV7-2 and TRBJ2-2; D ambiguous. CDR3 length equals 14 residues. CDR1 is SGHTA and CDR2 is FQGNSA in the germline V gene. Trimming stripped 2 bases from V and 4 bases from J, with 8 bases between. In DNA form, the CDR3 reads TGTGCCAGCAGCTTAATTGCTAGCACCGGGGAGCTGTTTTTT. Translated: CASSLIASTGELFF.

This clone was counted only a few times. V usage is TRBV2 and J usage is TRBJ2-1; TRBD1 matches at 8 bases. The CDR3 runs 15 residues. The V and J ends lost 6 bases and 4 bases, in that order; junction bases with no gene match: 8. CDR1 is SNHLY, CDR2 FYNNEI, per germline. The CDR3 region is CASSERRDRYNEQFF. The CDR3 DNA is TGTGCCAGCAGCGAAAGGCGGGACAGGTACAATGAGCAGTTCTTC.

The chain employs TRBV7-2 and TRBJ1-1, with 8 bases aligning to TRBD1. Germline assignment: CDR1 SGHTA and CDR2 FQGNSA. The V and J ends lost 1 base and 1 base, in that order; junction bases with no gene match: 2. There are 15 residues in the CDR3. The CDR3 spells CASSLEGTGNTEAFF. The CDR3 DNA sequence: TGTGCCAGCAGCTTAGAGGGGACAGGGAACACTGAAGCTTTCTTT.

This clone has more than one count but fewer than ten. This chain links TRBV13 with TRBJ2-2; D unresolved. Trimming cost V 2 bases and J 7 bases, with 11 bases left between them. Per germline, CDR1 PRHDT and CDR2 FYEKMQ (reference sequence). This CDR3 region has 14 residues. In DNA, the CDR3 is TGTGCCAGCAGCTTAAGGGCCCCGGGCGGGGAGCTGTTTTTT. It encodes CASSLRAPGGELFF. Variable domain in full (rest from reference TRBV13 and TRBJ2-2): AAGVIQSPRHLIKEKRETATLKCYPIPRHDTVYWYQQGPGQDPQFLISFYEKMQSDKGSIPDRFSAQQFSDYHSELNMSSLELGDSALYFCASSLRAPGGELFFGEGSRLTVL.

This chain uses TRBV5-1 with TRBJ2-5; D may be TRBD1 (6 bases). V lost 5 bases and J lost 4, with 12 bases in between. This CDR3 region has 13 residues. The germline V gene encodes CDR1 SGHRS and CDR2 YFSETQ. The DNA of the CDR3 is TGCGCCAGCAGGAAGACAGGAGGAGAGACCCAGTACTTC. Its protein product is CASRKTGGETQYF. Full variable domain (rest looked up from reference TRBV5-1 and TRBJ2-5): KAGVTQTPRYLIKTRGQQVTLSCSPISGHRSVSWYQQTPGQGLQFLFEYFSETQRNKGNFPGRFSGRQFSNSRSEMNVSTLELGDSALYLCASRKTGGETQYFGPGTRLLVL.

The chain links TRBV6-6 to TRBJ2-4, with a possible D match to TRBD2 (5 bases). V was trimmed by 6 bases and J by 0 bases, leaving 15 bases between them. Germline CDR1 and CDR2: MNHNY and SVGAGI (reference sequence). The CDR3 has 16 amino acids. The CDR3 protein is CASSILEGRAKNIQYF. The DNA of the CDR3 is TGTGCCAGCAGCATACTCGAGGGTAGAGCCAAAAACATTCAGTACTTC.

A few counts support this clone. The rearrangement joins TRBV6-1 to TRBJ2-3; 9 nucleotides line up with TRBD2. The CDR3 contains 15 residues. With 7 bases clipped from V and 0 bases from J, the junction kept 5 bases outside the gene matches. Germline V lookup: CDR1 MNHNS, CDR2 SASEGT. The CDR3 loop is CASIRTSVSTDTQYF. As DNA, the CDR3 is TGTGCCAGCATTCGGACTAGCGTAAGCACAGATACGCAGTATTTT.

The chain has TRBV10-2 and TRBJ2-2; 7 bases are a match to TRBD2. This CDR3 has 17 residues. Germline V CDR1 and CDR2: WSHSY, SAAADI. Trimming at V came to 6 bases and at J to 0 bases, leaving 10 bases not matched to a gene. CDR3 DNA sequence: TGCGCCAGCAGGGGGGGACTACCCGGATCGAACACCGGGGAGCTGTTTTTT. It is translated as CASRGGLPGSNTGELFF.

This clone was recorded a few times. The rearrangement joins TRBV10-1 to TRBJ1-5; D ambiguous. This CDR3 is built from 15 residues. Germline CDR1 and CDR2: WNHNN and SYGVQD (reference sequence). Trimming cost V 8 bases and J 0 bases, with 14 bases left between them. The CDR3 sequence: CASPPFAHSNQPQHF. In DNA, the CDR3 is TGCGCCAGCCCCCCTTTTGCCCATAGCAATCAGCCCCAGCATTTT.

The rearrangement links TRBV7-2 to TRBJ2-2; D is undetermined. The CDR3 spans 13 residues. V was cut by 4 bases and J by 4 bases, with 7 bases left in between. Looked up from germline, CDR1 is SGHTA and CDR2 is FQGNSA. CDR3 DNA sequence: TGTGCCAGCAGCTATATTACCACCGGGGAGCTGTTTTTT. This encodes CASSYITTGELFF.

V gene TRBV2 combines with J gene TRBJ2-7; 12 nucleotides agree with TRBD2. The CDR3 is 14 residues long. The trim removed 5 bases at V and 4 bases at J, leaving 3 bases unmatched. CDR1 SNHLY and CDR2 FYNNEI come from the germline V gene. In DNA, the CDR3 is TGTGCCAGCAGTCAAGGACTAGCGGGGTACGAGCAGTACTTC. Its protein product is CASSQGLAGYEQYF.

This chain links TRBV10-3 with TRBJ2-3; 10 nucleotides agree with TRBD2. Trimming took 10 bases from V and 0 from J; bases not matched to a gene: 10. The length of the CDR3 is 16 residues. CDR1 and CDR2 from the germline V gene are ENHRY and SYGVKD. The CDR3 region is CATRILAGESTDTQYF. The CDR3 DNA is TGTGCCACCCGAATCCTAGCGGGGGAGAGCACAGATACGCAGTATTTT.

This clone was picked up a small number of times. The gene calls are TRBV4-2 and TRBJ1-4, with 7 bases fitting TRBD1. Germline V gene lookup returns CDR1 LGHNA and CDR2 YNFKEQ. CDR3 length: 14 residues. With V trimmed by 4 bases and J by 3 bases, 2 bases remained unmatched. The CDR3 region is CASSLGQPNEKLFF. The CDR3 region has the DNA TGTGCCAGCAGCCTGGGACAGCCTAATGAAAAACTGTTTTTT.

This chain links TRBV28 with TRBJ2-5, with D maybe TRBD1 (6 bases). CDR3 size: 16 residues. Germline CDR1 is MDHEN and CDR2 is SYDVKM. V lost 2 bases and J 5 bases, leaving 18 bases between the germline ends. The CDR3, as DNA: TGTGCCAGCAGTTTACTAACCCAGGGGAATATTGAGACCCAGTACTTC. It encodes CASSLLTQGNIETQYF.

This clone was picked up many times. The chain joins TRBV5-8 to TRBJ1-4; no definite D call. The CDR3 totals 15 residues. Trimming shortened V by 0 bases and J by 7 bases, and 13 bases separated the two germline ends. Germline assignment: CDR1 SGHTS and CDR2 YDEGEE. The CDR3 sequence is CASSLGAGVGEKLFF. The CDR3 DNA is TGTGCCAGCAGCTTGGGGGCTGGCGTTGGTGAAAAACTGTTTTTT.

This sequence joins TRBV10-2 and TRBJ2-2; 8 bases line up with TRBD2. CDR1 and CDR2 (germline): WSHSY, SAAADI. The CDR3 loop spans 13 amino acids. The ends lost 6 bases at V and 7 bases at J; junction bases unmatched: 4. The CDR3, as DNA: TGCGCCAGCAGCCGGGAGGGGATCGGGGAGCTGTTTTTT. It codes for CASSREGIGELFF.